This record concerns one T cell receptor (beta chain) sequence. The data are from a study of blood T cell repertoires in COVID-19. At the level of the study: PBMCs, B-cell-depleted T cells, or T cells provided the cDNA or gDNA that made up the material.

TCRdb's copy holds only in-frame clones and misses some; the assay was immunoSEQ multiplex PCR. The table records over 200,000 clones, 82% of them present only once. The TCR was taken from a woman aged 40 to 50 with acute or convalescent COVID-19. Sequenced sample: peripheral blood.

Here the CDR3 DNA reads TGTGCCAGCAGTCACGCCGCTATGGGACAGATCTCCTACAATGAGCAGTTCTTC. Residues: CASSHAAMGQISYNEQFF. This sequence joins TRBV6-6 and TRBJ2-1; 7 nucleotides match TRBD1. CDR3 length equals 18 residues. Trimming cost V 5 bases and J 0 bases; bases outside gene matches: 13. Germline loops: CDR1 MNHNY, CDR2 SVGAGI (reference sequence).